This T cell receptor (beta chain) was recorded in a study of cytomegalovirus exposure and HLA in healthy donors. Study observations and caveats: The study labeled under 200 TCR beta chains cytomegalovirus-associated.

The PCR was carried out with 60 Vbeta primers and 13 Jbeta primers. Data came from immunoSEQ multiplex PCR; TCRdb stores just in-frame clones and leaves some out. In the table there are about 180,000 clones, 80% of which are singletons. About this clone: Its antigen is unidentified.

The sequencing sample was made of PBMCs. The clonotype comes from a woman in her fifties or sixties in good health and CMV-seropositive.

Here the CDR3 reads CASSLVLGSYNEQFF. CDR3 in DNA: TGCGCCAGCAGCTTGGTTCTAGGCTCCTACAATGAGCAGTTCTTC. The V call is TRBV5-1, the J call TRBJ2-1; D is ambiguous. V gave up 0 bases and J gave up 0 bases, with 7 bases separating them. This CDR3 region has 15 residues. The germline V gene encodes CDR1 SGHRS and CDR2 YFSETQ.